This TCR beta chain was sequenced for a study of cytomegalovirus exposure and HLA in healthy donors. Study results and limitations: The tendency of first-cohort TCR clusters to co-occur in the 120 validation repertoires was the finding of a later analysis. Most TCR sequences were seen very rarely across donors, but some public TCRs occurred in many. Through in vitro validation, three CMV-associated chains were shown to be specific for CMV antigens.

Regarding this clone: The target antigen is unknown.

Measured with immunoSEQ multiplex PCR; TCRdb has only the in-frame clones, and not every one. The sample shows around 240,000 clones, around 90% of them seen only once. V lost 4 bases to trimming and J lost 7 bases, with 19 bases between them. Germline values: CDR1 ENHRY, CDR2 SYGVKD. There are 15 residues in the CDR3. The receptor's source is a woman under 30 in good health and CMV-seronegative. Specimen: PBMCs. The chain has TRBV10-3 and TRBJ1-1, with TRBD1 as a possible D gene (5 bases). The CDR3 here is CAISAGREQYFEAFF. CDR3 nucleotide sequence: TGTGCCATCAGTGCTGGCAGGGAACAGTATTTTGAAGCTTTCTTT.